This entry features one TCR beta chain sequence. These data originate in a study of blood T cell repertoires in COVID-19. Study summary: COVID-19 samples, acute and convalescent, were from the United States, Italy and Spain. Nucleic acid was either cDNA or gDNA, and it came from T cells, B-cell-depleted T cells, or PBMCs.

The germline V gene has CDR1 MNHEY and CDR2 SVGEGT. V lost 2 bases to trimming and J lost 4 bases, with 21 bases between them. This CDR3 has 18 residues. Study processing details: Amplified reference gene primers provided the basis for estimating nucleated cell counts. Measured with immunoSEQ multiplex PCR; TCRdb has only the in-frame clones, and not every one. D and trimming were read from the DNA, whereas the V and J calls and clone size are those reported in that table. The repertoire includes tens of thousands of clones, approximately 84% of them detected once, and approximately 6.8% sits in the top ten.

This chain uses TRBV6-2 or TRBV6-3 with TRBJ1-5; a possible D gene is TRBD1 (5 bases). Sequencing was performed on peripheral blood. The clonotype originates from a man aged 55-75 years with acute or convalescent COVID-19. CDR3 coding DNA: TGTGCCAGCAGTTACGGGTTTCAGGGTCCCGCGGGGAATCAGCCCCAGCATTTT. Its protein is CASSYGFQGPAGNQPQHF.